This T cell receptor beta chain was sequenced during a study of beta chain features in type 1 diabetes. Study in general: Over all samples combined, around 110 million sorted cells were examined. Study-wide findings and caveats: Fewer insertions but more deletions were seen at VDJ junctions in type 1 diabetes patients.

Central memory, naive, regulatory and stem cell-like memory CD4+ cells were sorted by CD45RO/CCR7/CD25/CD127/CD95/CD27. Only a few counts were recorded for this clone. Its matching antigen is unknown. The germline gives CDR1 SGHTA, CDR2 FQGNSA. The CDR3 contains 15 residues. Trimming shortened V by 5 bases and J by 4 bases, and 17 bases separated the two germline ends. Sequenced material consisted of expressed TCRB transcripts (all of the isolated RNA was reverse transcribed). Measured with immunoSEQ multiplex PCR; TCRdb has only the in-frame clones, and not every one. The data contain 130,000 to 150,000 clones, about a tenth of them singletons.

This chain connects TRBV7-2 to TRBJ1-2; D is unclear. Material for sequencing was central memory CD4+ T cells from blood. The receptor's source is a man younger than 30 in good health. The CDR3 sequence: CASSPQADLLYGYTF. CDR3 nucleotide sequence: TGTGCCAGCAGCCCTCAGGCGGACTTACTCTATGGCTACACCTTC.